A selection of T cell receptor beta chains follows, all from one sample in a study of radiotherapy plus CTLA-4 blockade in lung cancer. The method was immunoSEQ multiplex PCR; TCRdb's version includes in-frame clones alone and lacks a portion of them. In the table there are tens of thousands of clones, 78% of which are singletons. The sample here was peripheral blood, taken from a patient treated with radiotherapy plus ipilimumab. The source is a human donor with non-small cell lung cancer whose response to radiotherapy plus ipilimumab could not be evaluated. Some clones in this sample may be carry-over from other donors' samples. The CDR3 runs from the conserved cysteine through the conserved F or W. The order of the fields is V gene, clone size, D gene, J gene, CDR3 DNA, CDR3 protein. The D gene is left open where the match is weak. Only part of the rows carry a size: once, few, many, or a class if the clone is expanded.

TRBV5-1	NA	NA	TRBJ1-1	TGCGCCAGCAGCCCGGGAGGGGCGGCCACTGAAGCTTTCTTT	CASSPGGAATEAFF
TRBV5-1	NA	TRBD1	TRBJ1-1	TGCGCCAGCAGCACCACAGGGGACACTGAAGCTTTCTTT	CASSTTGDTEAFF
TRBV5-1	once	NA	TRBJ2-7	TGCGCCAGCAGCTTGTCGGGTGGACAGCGAATGGCCTACGAGCAGTACTTC	CASSLSGGQRMAYEQYF
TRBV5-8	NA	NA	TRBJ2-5	TGTGCCAGCAGCTTGGGGAGGGGTGTTAGCCAAGAGACCCAGTACTTC	CASSLGRGVSQETQYF
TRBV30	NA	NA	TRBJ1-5	TGTGCCTGGAGAGGAAAAGGGAGAGGGCCCCAGCATTTT	CAWRGKGRGPQHF
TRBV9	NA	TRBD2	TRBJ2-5	TGTGCCAGCAGCGTAGGAGGTCTACGGCGGGGGGGCGAGACCCAGTACTTC	CASSVGGLRRGGETQYF
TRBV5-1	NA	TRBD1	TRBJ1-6	TGCGCCAGCAGCGGTGGACAGGGGCGAAATTCACCCCTCCACTTT	CASSGGQGRNSPLHF
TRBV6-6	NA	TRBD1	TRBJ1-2	TGTGCCAGCAGGGAACCGAGACAGGGTCCTCCAGCCTTC	CASREPRQGPPAF
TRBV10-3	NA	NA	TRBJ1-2	TGTGCCATCAGTGAGTTCACGCCACCACGTGGGGCCGCGACTTCTTATGGCTACACCTTC	CAISEFTPPRGAATSYGYTF
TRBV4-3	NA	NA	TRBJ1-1	TGCGCCAGCAGCCAAGATGGGGCAGGGCCCATGAACACTGAAGCTTTCTTT	CASSQDGAGPMNTEAFF
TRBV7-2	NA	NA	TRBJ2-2	TGTGCCAGCAGCTTTCAGCCGGGTAACGGGGAGCTGTTTTTT	CASSFQPGNGELFF
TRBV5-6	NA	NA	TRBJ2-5	TGTGCCAGCAGCTCCCAGGGACAAGAGACCCAGTACTTC	CASSSQGQETQYF